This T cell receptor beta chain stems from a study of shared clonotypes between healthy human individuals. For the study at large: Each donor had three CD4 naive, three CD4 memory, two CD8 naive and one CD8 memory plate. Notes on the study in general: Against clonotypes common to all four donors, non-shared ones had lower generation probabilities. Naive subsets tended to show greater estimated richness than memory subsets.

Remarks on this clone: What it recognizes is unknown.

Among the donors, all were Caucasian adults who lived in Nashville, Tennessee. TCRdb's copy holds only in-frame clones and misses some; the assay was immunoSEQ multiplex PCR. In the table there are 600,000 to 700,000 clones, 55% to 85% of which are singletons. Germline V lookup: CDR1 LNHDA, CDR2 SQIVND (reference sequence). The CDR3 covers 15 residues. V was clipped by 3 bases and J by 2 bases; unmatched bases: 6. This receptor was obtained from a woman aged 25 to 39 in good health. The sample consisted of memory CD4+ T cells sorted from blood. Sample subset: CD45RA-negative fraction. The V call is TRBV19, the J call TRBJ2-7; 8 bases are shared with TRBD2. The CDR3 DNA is TGTGCCAGTAGTATCGCCGGGACTAGTCCCTACGAGCAGTACTTC. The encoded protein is CASSIAGTSPYEQYF.